The rows below give T cell receptor beta chains drawn from one sample of a study of cytomegalovirus exposure and HLA in healthy donors. Measured with immunoSEQ multiplex PCR; TCRdb has only the in-frame clones, and not every one. The profile shows roughly 130,000 clones, roughly 70% of them singletons. Material for sequencing was PBMCs. The source of these receptors is a man in his forties in good health and CMV-seropositive. Each CDR3 is given with its conserved first and last residue. D genes are given only for firm matches. Not all rows give a size; the values are once, few, many and, for expanded clones, a class.

size	D	V	J	CDR3	DNA
once	NA	TRBV5-1	TRBJ1-3	CASSLGGAVSSGNTIYF	TGCGCCAGCAGCTTGGGAGGTGCGGTTTCCTCTGGAAACACCATATATTTT
NA	NA	TRBV6-1	TRBJ1-2	CASSETGTYGYTF	TGTGCCAGCAGTGAAACAGGGACCTATGGCTACACCTTC
NA	TRBD1	TRBV5-1	TRBJ1-6	CASSLAGTGSFSPLHF	TGCGCCAGCAGCTTGGCCGGGACAGGGAGTTTTTCACCCCTCCACTTT
NA	TRBD2	TRBV4-2	TRBJ2-1	CASSQVGAGGHNEQFF	TGTGCCAGCAGCCAAGTTGGAGCGGGGGGGCACAATGAGCAGTTCTTC
few	TRBD1	TRBV6-5	TRBJ2-2	CASSLQGARTGELFF	TGTGCCAGCAGTTTACAGGGGGCGCGGACCGGGGAGCTGTTTTTT
NA	NA	TRBV27	TRBJ1-2	CASSLSVRYGYTF	TGTGCCAGCAGTTTATCTGTGCGCTATGGCTACACCTTC
NA	TRBD1	TRBV14	TRBJ2-2	CASSQWTGSGGELFF	TGTGCCAGCAGCCAATGGACAGGGTCTGGCGGGGAGCTGTTTTTT
once	NA	TRBV30	TRBJ2-1	CAWSTRQGRGRGAYNEQFF	TGTGCCTGGAGTACTCGACAGGGACGAGGGCGGGGGGCCTACAATGAGCAGTTCTTC
few	NA	TRBV28	TRBJ2-1	CASSRGNEQFF	TGTGCCAGCAGTCGGGGAAATGAGCAGTTCTTC
NA	NA	TRBV6-1	TRBJ1-4	CASSEAGAYLFF	TGTGCCAGCAGTGAAGCAGGGGCTTACCTGTTTTTT
once	TRBD1	TRBV5-6	TRBJ1-1	CASSLGYRGGNTEAFF	TGTGCCAGCAGCCTGGGCTACAGGGGTGGGAACACTGAAGCTTTCTTT
NA	TRBD2	TRBV2	TRBJ2-7	CASSATGTSGLSYEQYF	TGTGCCAGCAGCGCGACCGGGACTAGCGGACTCTCCTACGAGCAGTACTTC
NA	NA	TRBV28	TRBJ2-1	CASRGGGQGGHEQFF	TGTGCCAGCAGAGGTGGTGGACAGGGAGGGCATGAGCAGTTCTTC
NA	TRBD1	TRBV6-5	TRBJ2-2	CASLPDRASGELFF	TGTGCCAGCCTACCGGACAGGGCTTCCGGGGAGCTGTTTTTT
few	NA	TRBV5-1	TRBJ1-1	CASSRSTSNTEAFF	TGCGCCAGCAGCAGGAGCACATCGAACACTGAAGCTTTCTTT
NA	TRBD2	TRBV6-5	TRBJ2-3	CASRAGDTQYF	TGTGCCAGCAGAGCGGGGGATACGCAGTATTTT
NA	NA	TRBV2	TRBJ1-5	CASTKSQGMVNQPQHF	TGTGCCAGCACTAAAAGCCAGGGGATGGTCAATCAGCCCCAGCATTTT
NA	NA	TRBV7-8	TRBJ1-2	CASSLDSPDYGYTF	TGTGCCAGCAGCTTAGACTCTCCGGACTATGGCTACACCTTC
NA	NA	TRBV27	TRBJ1-1	CASSYMGGRNTEAFF	TGTGCCAGCAGTTACATGGGGGGTCGGAACACTGAAGCTTTCTTT
NA	NA	TRBV6-1	TRBJ2-3	CASSDQDRRRSDTQYF	TGTGCCAGCAGTGACCAGGACCGAAGGAGGTCAGATACGCAGTATTTT
NA	NA	TRBV30	TRBJ2-2	CAWNRQRINTGELFF	TGTGCCTGGAACAGACAAAGGATTAACACCGGGGAGCTGTTTTTT
NA	NA	TRBV5-1	TRBJ2-1	CASSLNAPSSYNEQFF	TGCGCCAGCAGCTTGAATGCCCCTAGCTCCTACAATGAGCAGTTCTTC
NA	TRBD1	TRBV19	TRBJ2-1	CASTRTGVYNEQFF	TGTGCCAGTACCAGGACAGGCGTTTACAATGAGCAGTTCTTC
NA	NA	TRBV6-5	TRBJ2-7	CASRAGRGVTEQYF	TGTGCCAGCAGGGCGGGGAGAGGGGTGACCGAGCAGTACTTC
NA	NA	TRBV15	TRBJ2-1	CATSRDQGGYNEQFF	TGTGCCACCAGCAGAGATCAGGGGGGATACAATGAGCAGTTCTTC
NA	TRBD2	TRBV19	TRBJ2-4	CASSPLGGTSVYIQYF	TGTGCCAGTAGTCCCCTGGGGGGGACTAGCGTTTACATTCAGTACTTC
NA	NA	TRBV6-1	TRBJ2-7	CASSQEGRGLQYF	TGTGCCAGCAGCCAAGAGGGCAGGGGTCTTCAGTACTTC
few	TRBD1	TRBV30	TRBJ1-2	CAWTGGAGQGGGYTF	TGTGCCTGGACAGGGGGAGCGGGACAGGGTGGGGGCTACACCTTC
NA	TRBD1	TRBV27	TRBJ2-1	CASSLSTGGEQFF	TGTGCCAGCAGTTTGTCCACAGGGGGTGAGCAGTTCTTC
NA	TRBD1	TRBV2	TRBJ2-6	CAQGESGANVLTF	TGTGCCCAGGGGGAGTCTGGGGCCAACGTCCTGACTTTC
NA	TRBD2	TRBV19	TRBJ2-5	CASRGLADQETQYF	TGTGCCAGTCGGGGACTAGCGGACCAAGAGACCCAGTACTTC
NA	TRBD1	TRBV5-1	TRBJ2-1	CASSSAPTGVYNEQFF	TGCGCCAGCAGCTCGGCCCCGACAGGGGTCTACAATGAGCAGTTCTTC
NA	TRBD1	TRBV10-3	TRBJ1-5	CAISDDRERQPQHF	TGTGCCATCAGTGACGACAGGGAGAGACAGCCCCAGCATTTT
NA	NA	TRBV10-2	TRBJ2-5	CASSESSTMLETQYF	TGCGCCAGCAGTGAGTCGAGTACTATGCTGGAGACCCAGTACTTC
NA	TRBD1	TRBV6-1	TRBJ1-5	CASSEGRGTAREPQHF	TGTGCCAGCAGTGAAGGCAGGGGGACGGCCCGCGAGCCCCAGCATTTT
once	TRBD1	TRBV9	TRBJ2-1	CASNAGQGSYNEQFF	TGTGCCAGCAATGCGGGACAGGGATCCTACAATGAGCAGTTCTTC
NA	TRBD1	TRBV7-6	TRBJ2-3	CASSSRTGGPTDTQYF	TGTGCCAGCAGCAGCCGGACAGGCGGCCCCACAGATACGCAGTATTTT
NA	TRBD1	TRBV19	TRBJ1-1	CASSQGQGMGMTEAFF	TGTGCCAGTAGTCAGGGACAGGGGATGGGAATGACTGAAGCTTTCTTT
NA	NA	TRBV28	TRBJ2-2	CASSLFRSRNTGELFF	TGTGCCAGCAGTTTGTTTCGTAGCCGGAACACCGGGGAGCTGTTTTTT
few	TRBD2	TRBV29-1	TRBJ2-7	CSVGGLFEQYF	TGCAGCGTTGGGGGACTATTCGAGCAGTACTTC
NA	NA	TRBV2	TRBJ2-7	CASSPQGYEQYF	TGTGCCAGCAGCCCTCAGGGTTACGAGCAGTACTTC
few	NA	TRBV28	TRBJ2-2	CASRVGGAEAGELFF	TGTGCCAGCAGGGTAGGGGGGGCCGAGGCCGGGGAGCTGTTTTTT
once	NA	TRBV2	TRBJ2-6	CASSRVYRGSGANVLTF	TGTGCCAGCAGTCGGGTATATCGAGGCTCTGGGGCCAACGTCCTGACTTTC
NA	TRBD2	TRBV6-1	TRBJ2-7	CASFYPGPGRYEQYF	TGTGCCAGCTTTTACCCGGGCCCCGGGAGGTACGAGCAGTACTTC
few	TRBD1	TRBV18	TRBJ2-5	CASSPIAQGAETQYF	TGTGCCAGCTCACCAATCGCACAGGGGGCCGAGACCCAGTACTTC
once	NA	TRBV19	TRBJ2-6	CASSIASGSGANVLTF	TGTGCCAGTAGTATAGCCTCGGGCTCTGGGGCCAACGTCCTGACTTTC